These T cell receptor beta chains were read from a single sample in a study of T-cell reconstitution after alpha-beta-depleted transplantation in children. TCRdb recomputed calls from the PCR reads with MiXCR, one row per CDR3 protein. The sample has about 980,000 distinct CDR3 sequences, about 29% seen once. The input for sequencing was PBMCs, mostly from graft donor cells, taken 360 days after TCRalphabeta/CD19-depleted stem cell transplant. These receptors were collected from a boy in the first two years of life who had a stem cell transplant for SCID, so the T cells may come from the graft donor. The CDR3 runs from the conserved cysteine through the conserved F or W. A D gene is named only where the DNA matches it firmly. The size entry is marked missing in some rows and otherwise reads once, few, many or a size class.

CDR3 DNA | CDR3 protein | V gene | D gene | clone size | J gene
TGTGCCAGCAGCAATTCGAGACAGGGGTTGGGTTACAATGAGCAGTTCTTC | CASSNSRQGLGYNEQFF | TRBV28 | TRBD1 | - | TRBJ2-1
TGTGCCAGCGGGTCTAGCACAGATACGCAGTATTTT | CASGSSTDTQYF | TRBV7-3 | - | - | TRBJ2-3
TGTGCCAGCAGCCCCAGGTTGGGCGCGAACACCGGGGAGCTGTTTTTT | CASSPRLGANTGELFF | TRBV6-1 | - | - | TRBJ2-2
TGCGCCAGCAGTGCAGGGACTTTCCCTACTTACAATGAGCAGTTCTTC | CASSAGTFPTYNEQFF | TRBV10-2 | - | few | TRBJ2-1
TGTGCCAGCAGTTTCAGACTAGCCCAAGAGACCCAGTACTTC | CASSFRLAQETQYF | TRBV12-3/TRBV12-4 | TRBD2 | many | TRBJ2-5
TGTGCCAGCACAGGACTAAGCCAAAACATTCAGTACTTC | CASTGLSQNIQYF | TRBV2 | - | - | TRBJ2-4
TGTGCTAGTGGCGAGGGTAACACCGGGGAGCTGTTTTTT | CASGEGNTGELFF | TRBV12-5 | - | - | TRBJ2-2
TGTGCCAGCAGCTCCCACAGGGTCAGCAATCAGCCCCAGCATTTT | CASSSHRVSNQPQHF | TRBV21-1 | - | - | TRBJ1-5
TGTGCCACCAGTGATGAGTTGGCAGATACGCAGTATTTT | CATSDELADTQYF | TRBV24-1 | - | - | TRBJ2-3
TGTGCCAGCAGTCGGGACGGGGCTAGTGAGCAGTACTTC | CASSRDGASEQYF | TRBV6-1 | - | - | TRBJ2-7
TGCAGTGCTAAGGGGGATACGCAGTATTTT | CSAKGDTQYF | TRBV20-1 | - | few | TRBJ2-3
TGCAGTGCTAGAGCATCCCCGGGGATGCATGGCTACACCTTC | CSARASPGMHGYTF | TRBV20-1 | - | few | TRBJ1-2
TGTGCCACCAGCAGAGTGGGACAGCTCACAGATACGCAGTATTTT | CATSRVGQLTDTQYF | TRBV15 | TRBD1 | - | TRBJ2-3
TGTGCCACCCACAGGGGGCCTGAGTGGGATGAGCAGTTCTTC | CATHRGPEWDEQFF | TRBV15 | TRBD1 | few | TRBJ2-1
TGTGCCAGCAGTCGGGACCTAGGGACTGAAGCTTTCTTT | CASSRDLGTEAFF | TRBV6-4 | - | many | TRBJ1-1
TGTGCCAGCAGTTACGTATGGGGAGATACGCAGTATTTT | CASSYVWGDTQYF | TRBV6-6 | - | few | TRBJ2-3
TGTGCCAGCAGCTTCCGCGACAGGGGTTCTGGAAACACCATATATTTT | CASSFRDRGSGNTIYF | TRBV11-2 | TRBD1 | - | TRBJ1-3
TGTGCCTCCAGGACTAGCGGCGACACAGATACGCAGTATTTT | CASRTSGDTDTQYF | TRBV10-3 | TRBD2 | few | TRBJ2-3
TGCAGCGTTGCCCAGGGAGTATTTGAGCAGTACTTC | CSVAQGVFEQYF | TRBV29-1 | - | - | TRBJ2-7